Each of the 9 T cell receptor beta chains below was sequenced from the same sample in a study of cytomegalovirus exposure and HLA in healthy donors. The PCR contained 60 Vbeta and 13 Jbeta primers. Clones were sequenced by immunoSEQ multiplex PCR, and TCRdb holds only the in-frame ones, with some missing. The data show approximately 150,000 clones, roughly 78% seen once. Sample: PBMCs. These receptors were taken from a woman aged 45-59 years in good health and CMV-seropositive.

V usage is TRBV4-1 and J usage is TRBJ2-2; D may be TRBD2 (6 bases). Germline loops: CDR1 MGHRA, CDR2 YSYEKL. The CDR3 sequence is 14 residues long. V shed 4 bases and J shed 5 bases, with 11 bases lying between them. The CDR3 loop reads CASSRVLATGELFF. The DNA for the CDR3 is TGCGCCAGCAGCCGGGTCCTAGCGACCGGGGAGCTGTTTTTT.

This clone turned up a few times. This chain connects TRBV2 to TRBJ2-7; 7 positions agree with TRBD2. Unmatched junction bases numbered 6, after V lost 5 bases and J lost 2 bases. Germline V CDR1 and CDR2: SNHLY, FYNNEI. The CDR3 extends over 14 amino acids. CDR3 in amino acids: CASSRTGGAYEQYF. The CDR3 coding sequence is TGTGCCAGCAGTCGGACGGGGGGTGCCTACGAGCAGTACTTC.

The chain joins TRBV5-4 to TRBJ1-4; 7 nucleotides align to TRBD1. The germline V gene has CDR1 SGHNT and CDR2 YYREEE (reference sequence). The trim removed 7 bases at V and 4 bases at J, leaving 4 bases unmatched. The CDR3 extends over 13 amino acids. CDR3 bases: TGTGCCAGCGGCGACAGGGTTAATGAAAAACTGTTTTTT. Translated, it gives CASGDRVNEKLFF.

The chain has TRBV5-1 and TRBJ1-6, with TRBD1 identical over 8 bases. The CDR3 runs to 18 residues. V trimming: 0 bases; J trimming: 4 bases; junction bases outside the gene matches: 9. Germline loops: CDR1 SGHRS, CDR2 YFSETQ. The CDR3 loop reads CASSLAGQGSLYNSPLHF. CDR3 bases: TGCGCCAGCAGCTTGGCCGGACAGGGTAGCCTTTATAATTCACCCCTCCACTTT.

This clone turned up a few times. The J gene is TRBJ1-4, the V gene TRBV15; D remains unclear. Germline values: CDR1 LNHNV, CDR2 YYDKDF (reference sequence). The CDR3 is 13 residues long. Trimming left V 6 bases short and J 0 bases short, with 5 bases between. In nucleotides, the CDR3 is TGTGCCACCAGGGACTCAACTAATGAAAAACTGTTTTTT. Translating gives CATRDSTNEKLFF.

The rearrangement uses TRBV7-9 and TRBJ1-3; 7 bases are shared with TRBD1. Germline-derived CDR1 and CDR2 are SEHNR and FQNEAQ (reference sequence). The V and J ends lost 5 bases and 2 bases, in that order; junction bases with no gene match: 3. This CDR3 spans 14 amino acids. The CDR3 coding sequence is TGTGCCAGCAGCCCGACAGGGACTGGAAACACCATATATTTT. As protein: CASSPTGTGNTIYF.

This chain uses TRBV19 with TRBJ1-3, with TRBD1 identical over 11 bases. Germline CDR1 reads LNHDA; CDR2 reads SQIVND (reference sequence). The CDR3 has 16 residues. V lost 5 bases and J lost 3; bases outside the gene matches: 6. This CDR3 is CASSPGQGAFGNTIYF. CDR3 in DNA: TGTGCCAGTAGTCCCGGACAGGGGGCTTTTGGAAACACCATATATTTT.

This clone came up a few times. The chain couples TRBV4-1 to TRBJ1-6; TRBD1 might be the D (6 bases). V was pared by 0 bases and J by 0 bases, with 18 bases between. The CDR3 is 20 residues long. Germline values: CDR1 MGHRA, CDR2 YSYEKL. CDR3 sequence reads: CASSQDPDRIMSSYNSPLHF. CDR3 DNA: TGCGCCAGCAGCCAAGACCCTGACAGGATAATGAGCTCCTATAATTCACCCCTCCACTTT.

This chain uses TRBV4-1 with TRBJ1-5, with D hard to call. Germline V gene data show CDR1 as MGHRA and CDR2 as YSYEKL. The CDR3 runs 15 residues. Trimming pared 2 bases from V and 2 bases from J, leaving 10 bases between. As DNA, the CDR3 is TGCGCCAGCAGCCAACAAAGGGAGGGCAATCAGCCCCAGCATTTT. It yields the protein CASSQQREGNQPQHF.